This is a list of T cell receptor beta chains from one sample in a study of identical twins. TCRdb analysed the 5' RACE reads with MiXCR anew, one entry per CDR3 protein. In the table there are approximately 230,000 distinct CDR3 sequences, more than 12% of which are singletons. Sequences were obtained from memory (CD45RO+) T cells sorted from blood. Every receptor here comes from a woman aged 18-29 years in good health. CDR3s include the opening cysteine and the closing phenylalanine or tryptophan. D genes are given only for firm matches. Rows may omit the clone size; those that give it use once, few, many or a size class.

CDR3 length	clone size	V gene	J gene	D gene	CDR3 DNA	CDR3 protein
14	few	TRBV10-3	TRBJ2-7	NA	TGTGCCATCAGTGAGTCGCAGGGGCACTACGAGCAGTACTTC	CAISESQGHYEQYF
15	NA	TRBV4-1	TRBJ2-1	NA	TGCGCCAGCAGCCATCGGGATCCGGGCTACAATGAGCAGTTCTTC	CASSHRDPGYNEQFF
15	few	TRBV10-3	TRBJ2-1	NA	TGTGCCATCAGTGTAAGGCGGGAAACCTACAATGAGCAGTTCTTC	CAISVRRETYNEQFF
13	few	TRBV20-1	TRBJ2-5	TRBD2	TGCAGTGCGACTATAGCGGGAAAGGAGACCCAGTACTTC	CSATIAGKETQYF
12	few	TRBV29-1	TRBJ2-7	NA	TGCAGCGTTTGCCCGACCGGCTACGAGCAGTACTTC	CSVCPTGYEQYF
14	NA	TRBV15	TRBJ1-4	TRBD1	TGTGCCACCAGCGGGACAGGGCCTTATGAAAAACTGTTTTTT	CATSGTGPYEKLFF
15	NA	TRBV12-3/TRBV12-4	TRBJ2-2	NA	TGTGCCAGCAGTTTCGTAGGAACCCGGACCGGGGAGCTGTTTTTT	CASSFVGTRTGELFF
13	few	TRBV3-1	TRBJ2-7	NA	TGTGCCAGCAGCCAAAACGCACAGTACGAGCAGTACTTC	CASSQNAQYEQYF
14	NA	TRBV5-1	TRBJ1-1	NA	TGCGCCAGCAGTTCCGGACAGCTTTTGACTGAAGCTTTCTTT	CASSSGQLLTEAFF
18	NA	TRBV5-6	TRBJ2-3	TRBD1	TGTGCCAGCAGCCCCGAAGGGACGCGACAGGGTCGTACAGATACGCAGTATTTT	CASSPEGTRQGRTDTQYF
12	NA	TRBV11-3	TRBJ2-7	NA	TGTGCCAGCAGCTTCACCCGTGGAGAGCAGTACTTC	CASSFTRGEQYF
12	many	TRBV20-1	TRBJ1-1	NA	TGCAGTGCAACCGACGGCAACACTGAAGCTTTCTTT	CSATDGNTEAFF
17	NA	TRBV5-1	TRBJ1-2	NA	TGCGCCAGCAGATCCCCTGATCACCCTACTTCTAACTATGGCTACACCTTC	CASRSPDHPTSNYGYTF
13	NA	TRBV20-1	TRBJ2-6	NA	TGCAGTGCTGAAGACTCTGGGGCCAACGTCCTGACTTTC	CSAEDSGANVLTF
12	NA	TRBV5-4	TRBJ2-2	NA	TGTGCCATGGGTCCTGAGGGCGGGGAGCTGTTTTTT	CAMGPEGGELFF
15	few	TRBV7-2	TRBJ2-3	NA	TGTGCCAGCAGCGAGAGGGGAGTCGACACAGATACGCAGTATTTT	CASSERGVDTDTQYF
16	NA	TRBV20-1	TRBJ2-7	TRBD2	TGCAGTGCTAGAGCCCTCCGAACTAGCGGGGGAGTCGAGCAGTACTTC	CSARALRTSGGVEQYF
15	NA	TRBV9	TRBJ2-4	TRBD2	TGTGCCAGCAGCGTCCTAGCGGGAGAGAGGGACATTCAGTACTTC	CASSVLAGERDIQYF
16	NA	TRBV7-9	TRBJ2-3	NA	TGTGCCAGCAGCTCTTCCAATAGCGGCCCGCGAGATACGCAGTATTTT	CASSSSNSGPRDTQYF
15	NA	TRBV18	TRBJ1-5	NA	TGTCCCAGCTCACCGGACAGTAATAGCAATCAGCCCCAGCATTTT	CPSSPDSNSNQPQHF
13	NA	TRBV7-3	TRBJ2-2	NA	TGTGCCAGCAGCCCGACCGACACCGGGGAGCTGTTTTTT	CASSPTDTGELFF
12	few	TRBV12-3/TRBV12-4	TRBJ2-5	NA	TGTGCCAGCAGTTACCAGAGGGAGACCCAGTACTTC	CASSYQRETQYF
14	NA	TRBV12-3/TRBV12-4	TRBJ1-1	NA	TGTGCCAGCAGTCGCTTGAGGACCCTTGCTGAAGCTTTCTTT	CASSRLRTLAEAFF
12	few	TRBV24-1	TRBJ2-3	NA	TGTGCCACCAGTGATTTTGGAGATACGCAGTATTTT	CATSDFGDTQYF
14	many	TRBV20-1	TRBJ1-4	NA	TGCAGTGCTAGAAGACAGACAACTAATGAAAAACTGTTTTTT	CSARRQTTNEKLFF
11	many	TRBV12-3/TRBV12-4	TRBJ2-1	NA	TGTGCCAGCGGAAGGGGCCATGAGCAGTTCTTC	CASGRGHEQFF
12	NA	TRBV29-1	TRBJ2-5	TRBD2	TGCAGCGTTGTGACTAGCTGGGAGACCCAGTACTTC	CSVVTSWETQYF
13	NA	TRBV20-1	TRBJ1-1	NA	TGCAGTGCTAGATCAGAAGCGAACACTGAAGCTTTCTTT	CSARSEANTEAFF
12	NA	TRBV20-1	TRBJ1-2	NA	TGCAGTGCTAGTTTCAGGGATTATGGCTACACCTTC	CSASFRDYGYTF
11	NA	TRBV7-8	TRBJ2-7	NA	TGTGCCAGCAGCTCGACCCTCGAGCAGTACTTC	CASSSTLEQYF
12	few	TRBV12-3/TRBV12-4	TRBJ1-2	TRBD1	TGTGCCAGCAAGGGGACAGCTTATGGCTACACCTTC	CASKGTAYGYTF
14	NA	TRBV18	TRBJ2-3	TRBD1	TGTGCCAGCTCTCTACAGGGGTACACAGATACGCAGTATTTT	CASSLQGYTDTQYF
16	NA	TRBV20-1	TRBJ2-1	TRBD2	TGCTGTGCTAGACTCGCGACTAGCGGGGCTAACAATGAGCAGTTCTTC	CCARLATSGANNEQFF
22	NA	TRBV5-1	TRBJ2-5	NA	TGCGCCAGCAGCTTGGCAGTAATAGGGCTGATACGGAGTGGGGAGAACCAAGAGACCCAGTACTTC	CASSLAVIGLIRSGENQETQYF
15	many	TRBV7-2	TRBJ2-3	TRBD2	TGTGCCAGCAGTAGTGGACTAGCGGTCACAGATACGCAGTATTTT	CASSSGLAVTDTQYF
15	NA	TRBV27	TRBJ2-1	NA	TGTGCCAGCACCTCTAAGGGTAGACTTGGCAATGAGCAGTTCTTC	CASTSKGRLGNEQFF
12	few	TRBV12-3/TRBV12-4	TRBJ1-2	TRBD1	TGTGCCAGCAGCCCTACAGGGGTCGGCTACACCTTC	CASSPTGVGYTF
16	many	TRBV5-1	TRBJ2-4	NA	TGCGCCAGCAGCTGGGGAGACGCTGAGGGTACAAACATTCAGTACTTC	CASSWGDAEGTNIQYF
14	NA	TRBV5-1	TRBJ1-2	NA	TGCGCCAGCAGCTTGGCGGCGGCTAACTATGGCTACACCTTC	CASSLAAANYGYTF
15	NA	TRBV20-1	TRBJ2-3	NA	TGCAGTGCTAGAGATCAGCTAGGCCCCACAGATACGCAGTATTTT	CSARDQLGPTDTQYF
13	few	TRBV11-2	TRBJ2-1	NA	TGTGCCAGCAGCTCGACTACCTACAATGAGCAGTTCTTC	CASSSTTYNEQFF
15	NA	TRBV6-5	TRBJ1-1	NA	TGTGCCAGCAGTTACTTACGCTCAGAGAGGACTGAAGCTTTCTTT	CASSYLRSERTEAFF
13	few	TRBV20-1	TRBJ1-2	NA	TGCAGTGCTACCATAGACAGCAGCTATGGCTACACCTTC	CSATIDSSYGYTF
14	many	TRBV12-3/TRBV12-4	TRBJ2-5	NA	TGTGCCAGCAGCGCCACCCCAGGGATAGAGACCCAGTACTTC	CASSATPGIETQYF
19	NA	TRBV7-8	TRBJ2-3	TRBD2	TGTGCCAGCAGCCCAGCCCCCCTAGCGGGGAATCCTAGCACAGATACGCAGTATTTT	CASSPAPLAGNPSTDTQYF
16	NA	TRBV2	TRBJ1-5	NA	TGTGCCAGCAGTGAAGCGTTGGCAGTTGGCAATCAGCCCCAGCATTTT	CASSEALAVGNQPQHF